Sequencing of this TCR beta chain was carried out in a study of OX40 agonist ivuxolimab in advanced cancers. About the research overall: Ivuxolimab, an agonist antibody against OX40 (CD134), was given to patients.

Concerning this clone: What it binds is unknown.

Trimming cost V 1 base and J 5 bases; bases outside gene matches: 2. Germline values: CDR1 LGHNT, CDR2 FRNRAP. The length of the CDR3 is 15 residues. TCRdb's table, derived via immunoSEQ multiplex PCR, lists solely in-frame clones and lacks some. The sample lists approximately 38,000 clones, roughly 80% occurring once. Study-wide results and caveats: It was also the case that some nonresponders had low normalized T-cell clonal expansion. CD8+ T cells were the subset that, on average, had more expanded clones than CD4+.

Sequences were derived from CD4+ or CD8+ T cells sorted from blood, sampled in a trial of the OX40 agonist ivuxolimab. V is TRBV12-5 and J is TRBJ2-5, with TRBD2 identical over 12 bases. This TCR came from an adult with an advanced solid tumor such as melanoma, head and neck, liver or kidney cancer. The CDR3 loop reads CASGLGLAGVETQYF. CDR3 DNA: TGTGCTAGTGGTTTGGGACTAGCGGGAGTTGAGACCCAGTACTTC.